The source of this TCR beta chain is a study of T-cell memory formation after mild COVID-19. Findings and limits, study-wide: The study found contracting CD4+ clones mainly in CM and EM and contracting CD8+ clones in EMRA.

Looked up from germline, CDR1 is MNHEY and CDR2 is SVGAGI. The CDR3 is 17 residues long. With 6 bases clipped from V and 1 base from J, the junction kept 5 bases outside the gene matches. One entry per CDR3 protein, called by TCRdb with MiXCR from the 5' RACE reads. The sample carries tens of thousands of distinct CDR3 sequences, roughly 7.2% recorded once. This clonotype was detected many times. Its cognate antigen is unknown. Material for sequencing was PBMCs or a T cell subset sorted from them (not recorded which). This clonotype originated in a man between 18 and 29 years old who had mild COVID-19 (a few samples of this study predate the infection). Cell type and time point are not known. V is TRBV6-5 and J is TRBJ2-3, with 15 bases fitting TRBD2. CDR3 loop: CASSRGTSGGRTDTQYF. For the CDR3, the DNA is TGTGCCAGCAGCCGCGGGACTAGCGGGGGGCGCACAGATACGCAGTATTTT.